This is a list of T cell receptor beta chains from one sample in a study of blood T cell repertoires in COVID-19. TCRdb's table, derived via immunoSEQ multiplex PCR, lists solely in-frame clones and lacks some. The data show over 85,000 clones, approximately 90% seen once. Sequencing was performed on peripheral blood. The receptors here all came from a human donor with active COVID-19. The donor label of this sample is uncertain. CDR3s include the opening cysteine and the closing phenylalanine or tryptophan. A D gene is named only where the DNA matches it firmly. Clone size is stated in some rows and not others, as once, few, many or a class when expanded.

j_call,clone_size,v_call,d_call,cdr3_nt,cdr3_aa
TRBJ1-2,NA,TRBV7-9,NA,TGTGCCAGCAGCTTAGGGGACAAATATGGCTACACCTTC,CASSLGDKYGYTF
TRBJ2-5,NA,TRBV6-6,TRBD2,TGTGCCAACAGTACGGGGGGGCGGGAGACCCAGTACTTC,CANSTGGRETQYF
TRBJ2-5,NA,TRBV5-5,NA,TGTGCCAGCAGCTTGTTTTCTTACCAAGAGACCCAGTACTTC,CASSLFSYQETQYF
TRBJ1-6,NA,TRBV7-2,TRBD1,TGTGCCATCCCTGGGACAGGGGGCAATTCACCCCTCCACTTT,CAIPGTGGNSPLHF
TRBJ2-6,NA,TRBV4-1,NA,TGCGCCAGCAGTGCACTTTTCTCTGGGGCCAACGTCCTGACTTTC,CASSALFSGANVLTF
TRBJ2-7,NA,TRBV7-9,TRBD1,TGTGCCAGCAGCCCCCCTACAGGGACAGGCTACGAGCAGTACTTC,CASSPPTGTGYEQYF
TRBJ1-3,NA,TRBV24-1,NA,TGTGCCACCAGTACCGGTGGAAACACCATATATTTT,CATSTGGNTIYF
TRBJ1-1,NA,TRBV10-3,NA,TGTGCCATCAGTGAGACGGGAAAGAAAGCTTTCTTT,CAISETGKKAFF
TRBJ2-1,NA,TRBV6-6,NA,TGTGCCAGCAGTCCCACCCGACAGATGGAGCAGTTCTTC,CASSPTRQMEQFF
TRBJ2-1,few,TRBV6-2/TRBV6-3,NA,TGTGCCAGCAGCCTTACAGGGAATATCTACAATGAGCAGTTCTTC,CASSLTGNIYNEQFF
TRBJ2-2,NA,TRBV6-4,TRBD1,TGTGCCAGCAGCGAGGGACAGGGTAATGAGGAGCTGTTTTTT,CASSEGQGNEELFF
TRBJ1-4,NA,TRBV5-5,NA,TGTGCCAGCAGCCCACAGGGTCTTGATGAAAAACTGTTTTTT,CASSPQGLDEKLFF